The rows below give T cell receptor beta chains drawn from one sample of a study of blood T cell repertoires in COVID-19. Method: immunoSEQ multiplex PCR; TCRdb's copy keeps in-frame clones and lacks some. Of fewer than 15,000 clones in the sample, approximately 76% were seen once. Input material: peripheral blood. These receptors came from a woman aged 80 or over with acute or convalescent COVID-19. Both conserved end residues are part of each CDR3. The D gene is left open where the match is weak. Clone size is stated in some rows and not others, as once, few, many or a class when expanded.

- - TRBJ2-1 TRBV4-1 CASSQEVLSNEQFF TGCGCCAGCAGCCAAGAGGTACTTTCCAATGAGCAGTTCTTC
TRBD1 once TRBJ1-2 TRBV2 CASTSRGQVYGYTF TGTGCCAGCACCAGCCGAGGACAGGTCTATGGCTACACCTTC
TRBD2 - TRBJ2-3 TRBV7-2 CASSHGTSGGGDTQYF TGTGCCAGCAGCCACGGGACTAGCGGGGGTGGAGATACGCAGTATTTT
- - TRBJ2-6 TRBV20-1 CSASLQRLVSGANVLTF TGCAGTGCTAGTCTCCAGCGATTGGTATCTGGGGCCAACGTCCTGACTTTC
- - TRBJ2-1 TRBV20-1 CSARSDNEQFF TGCAGTGCTAGATCCGACAATGAGCAGTTCTTC
- few TRBJ2-7 TRBV21-1 CACIGNEQYF TGTGCCTGTATCGGGAACGAGCAGTACTTC
TRBD1 - TRBJ2-6 TRBV5-6 CASSPGQGRSGANVLTF TGTGCCAGCAGCCCGGGACAGGGAAGGTCTGGGGCCAACGTCCTGACTTTC
TRBD1 once TRBJ2-5 TRBV3-1/TRBV3-2 CASSLRGQETQYF TGTGCCAGCAGTCTCAGGGGGCAAGAGACCCAGTACTTC
TRBD1 - TRBJ1-1 TRBV6-4 CATRPPGGPAFF TGTGCCACCCGTCCTCCAGGGGGCCCAGCTTTCTTT
TRBD1 - TRBJ1-5 TRBV27 CASSSSGTGIHQPQHF TGTGCCAGCAGTTCTTCCGGGACAGGGATCCATCAGCCCCAGCATTTT
- large TRBJ1-2 TRBV2 CASSEAYGAYGYTF TGTGCCAGCAGTGAAGCTTACGGAGCCTATGGCTACACCTTC
TRBD1 - TRBJ2-3 TRBV10-2 CASNGQGPDTQYF TGCGCCAGCAACGGACAGGGACCAGATACGCAGTATTTT